The T cell receptor (beta chain) described here comes from a study of blood T cells in healthy people across ages. Primed by a sample-barcoded 5' primer and a J-beta primer mix, a second PCR proceeded for 7 to 11 cycles. TCRdb ran MiXCR on the 5' RACE reads and lists one entry per CDR3 protein. The sample yields approximately 780,000 distinct CDR3 sequences, about 26% seen once. Looked up from germline, CDR1 is DFQATT and CDR2 is SNEGSKA (reference sequence). Between the trimmed V and J ends, which lost 0 bases and 4 bases, there was a span of 12 bases. The length of the CDR3 is 14 residues. Whole-study results and caveats: PBMCs were not sorted, which prevented a conclusive comparison of naive versus antigen-experienced cells. TCR beta diversity was tightly associated with the proportion of naive T cells.

This clonotype was observed a single time. Its antigen is not known. The same data also contributed to another study, on T cells of mothers and their children.

The rearrangement uses TRBV20-1 and TRBJ1-1, with D perhaps TRBD1 (5 bases). Sequencing used blood. The receptor was derived from a boy between 5 and 17 years old in good health. The CDR3: CSAREGRGSTEAFF. In DNA, the CDR3 is TGCAGTGCTAGAGAGGGGCGAGGAAGCACTGAAGCTTTCTTT.